This TCR beta chain stems from a study of T cell repertoires in cytomegalovirus infection. The wider study: CMV infection and matching HLA type were both indicated by public TCR beta signatures. Points from the study as a whole: CMV-specific TCR beta clonotypes restricted by HLA-C dominated the ex vivo response. Adding up the frequency of public TCR beta families identified people who carried CMV plus the relevant HLA.

This CDR3 is 13 amino acids long. V lost 2 bases to trimming and J lost 2 bases, with 8 bases between them. The V gene's germline CDR1 is SGHDT and CDR2 YYEEEE. Comments on this clonotype: Its cognate antigen is unknown.

TCRdb used MiXCR to reprocess the reads, holding one entry per CDR3 protein. The data show 80,000 to 130,000 distinct CDR3 sequences, about 22% seen once. This receptor was identified in a human donor in good health (CMV status not recorded). Some clones in this sample may be carry-over from other donors' samples. Source material: CD8+ T cells from PBMCs. The V and J genes are TRBV5-6 and TRBJ2-7, with no clear D. The CDR3 DNA follows: TGTGCCAGCAGCTTTTTTAACGCCTACGAGCAGTACTTC. This gives the protein CASSFFNAYEQYF.